This T cell receptor (beta chain) is drawn from a study of cytomegalovirus exposure and HLA in healthy donors. PCR used 60 Vbeta primers and 13 Jbeta primers. TCRdb's copy holds only in-frame clones and misses some; the assay was immunoSEQ multiplex PCR. The sample consists of 150,000 to 180,000 clones, 70% to 80% of them appearing once. The germline V and J ends were trimmed by 5 bases and 2 bases, with 15 bases remaining between them. Per germline, CDR1 LGHNT and CDR2 FRNRAP. The CDR3 spans 15 residues. The sequenced material came from PBMCs. The V gene is TRBV12-5, the J gene TRBJ1-2; maybe TRBD1 (5 bases). This receptor was identified in a man in his thirties or forties in good health and CMV-seropositive. CDR3 DNA: TGTGCTAGTGGTCCTATGGGGGAGGGGAACTATGGCTACACCTTC. It encodes CASGPMGEGNYGYTF.